This entry is about one T cell receptor (beta chain). These data are taken from a study of T-cell reconstitution after alpha-beta-depleted transplantation in children. CDR3 length equals 12 residues. CDR1 GTSNPN and CDR2 SVGIG come from the germline V gene (reference sequence). Trimming removed 4 bases from V and 0 bases from J, with 3 bases in between. The authors prepared the TCRbeta library with unique molecular identifiers. Via MiXCR, TCRdb re-called the PCR reads, giving one row per CDR3 protein. The data hold 200,000 to 300,000 distinct CDR3 sequences, with approximately 12% observed a single time.

The J gene is TRBJ2-2, the V gene TRBV30; D remains unclear. The source material was PBMCs from the stem cell graft donor, sampled from the stem cell graft. This TCR was sampled from a human donor who donated a stem cell graft to a child with acute lymphoblastic leukemia. The CDR3 here is CAWTANTGELFF. The DNA for the CDR3 is TGTGCCTGGACAGCGAACACCGGGGAGCTGTTTTTT.